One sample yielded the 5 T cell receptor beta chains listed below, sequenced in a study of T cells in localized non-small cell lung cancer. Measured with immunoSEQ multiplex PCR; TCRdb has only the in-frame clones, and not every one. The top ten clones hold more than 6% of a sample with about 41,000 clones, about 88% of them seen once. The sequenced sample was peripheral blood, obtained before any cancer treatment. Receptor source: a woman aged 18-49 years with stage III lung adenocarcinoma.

The CDR3: CASSPRERAEAFF. In DNA form, the CDR3 reads TGCGCCAGCAGCCCCCGCGAACGGGCTGAAGCTTTCTTT. The rearrangement links TRBV5-1 to TRBJ1-1, with D unresolved. The CDR3 contains 13 residues. Germline CDR1 SGHRS, CDR2 YFSETQ. Trimming shortened V by 4 bases and J by 6 bases, and 13 bases separated the two germline ends.

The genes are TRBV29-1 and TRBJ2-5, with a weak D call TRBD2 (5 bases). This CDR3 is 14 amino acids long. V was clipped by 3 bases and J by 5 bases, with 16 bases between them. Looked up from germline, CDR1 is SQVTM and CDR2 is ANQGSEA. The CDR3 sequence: CSVEPASTQETQYF. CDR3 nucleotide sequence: TGCAGCGTTGAGCCCGCTAGCACCCAGGAGACCCAGTACTTC.

The CDR3 spells CASSPLQGLNTEAFF. The CDR3 DNA sequence: TGTGCCAGCAGCCCGCTCCAGGGTTTGAACACTGAAGCTTTCTTT. V and J are TRBV4-2 and TRBJ1-1; weak D call: TRBD1 (5 bases). CDR1 and CDR2 from the germline V gene are LGHNA and YNFKEQ. Trimming removed 4 bases at V and 0 bases at J, with 12 bases between. CDR3 length equals 15 residues.

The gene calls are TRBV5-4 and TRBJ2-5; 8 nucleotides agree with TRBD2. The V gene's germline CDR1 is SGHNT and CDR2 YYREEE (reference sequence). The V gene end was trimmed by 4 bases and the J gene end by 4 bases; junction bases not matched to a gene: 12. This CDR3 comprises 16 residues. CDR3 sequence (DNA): TGTGCCAGCAGCCCCAGGACTAGCCCGGGGGTAGAGACCCAGTACTTC. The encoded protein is CASSPRTSPGVETQYF.

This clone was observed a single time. DNA of the CDR3: TGTGCCAGTACCGGGACTGTGGGCGGATGGGATCGGGGCTACACCTTC. Encoded protein: CASTGTVGGWDRGYTF. V and J are TRBV19 and TRBJ1-2; D may be TRBD1 (5 bases). CDR3 length: 16 amino acids. V gave up 7 bases and J gave up 8 bases, with 26 bases separating them. Looked up from germline, CDR1 is LNHDA and CDR2 is SQIVND (reference sequence).